The T cell receptor beta chain under discussion was sequenced for a study of blood T cell repertoires in COVID-19 (dated by TCRdb to between 2020 and 2021). Regarding the complete study: Collaborator samples came from the United States, Italy and Spain and covered acute and convalescent phases of COVID-19. The prospective study material was composed of cDNA or gDNA derived from T cells, B-cell-depleted T cells, or PBMCs. The dataset comprised deeply sampled blood TCRbeta repertoires from subjects exposed to, actively infected with, or recovered from COVID-19. A freely available public database, intended as a resource for researchers studying the immune response to SARS-CoV-2, is where the repertoires were released. The samples were drawn from two sources: the first 160 participants of the ongoing ImmuneRACE study, and 1,000 to 1,500 subjects contributed by 6 global collaborators. Sample metadata almost always included a de-identified subject ID, COVID-19 status, age in years and sex. Where available, HLA class I and class II types were taken from metadata supplied by the sample provider and were not determined by assay-based typing.

Inclusive of the bounding cysteine and phenylalanine, the CDR3 is 14 residues long. CDR3 DNA is the only sequence kept; it has 42 bases, read in frame from the first base. V lost 4 bases and J lost 7 bases, and the count of bases not matched to a germline gene is 4. CDR1 and CDR2, looked up from the germline V gene (reference sequence), are SEHNR and FQNEAQ. Turning to this clone: The antigen it binds to is not known. Base qualities are not provided; no much larger clone lies one nucleotide away.

TCRbeta CDR3 regions were amplified from genomic DNA by means of the immunoSEQ Assay, a bias-controlled multiplex PCR. The source study handled its data this way. Nucleated cell counts per sample were estimated from amplification of reference gene primers within the assay. To quantify the absolute abundance of each unique TCRbeta CDR3 rearrangement, sequence reads were collapsed and filtered. Productive Simpson clonality was computed per sample as the square root of Simpson's diversity index over productive rearrangements. Imported from immuneACCESS, the table was reduced by TCRdb to in-frame sequences with V and J called. These copies leave out some clones; in studies compared against another copy, an unresolved V gene accounts for under half, and the cause of the remainder is not known. The V and J calls and the clone size are those of that table, but D and trimming were determined from the DNA. The sample has about 360,000 clones on record, about 87% of them singletons. Clones ranked in the top ten supply 1% to 1.5% of the sample.

In the prospective study, participants were about 18 to 95 years old, resided in about two dozen geographic areas of the United States, and were enrolled through a virtual design. To assign participants to cohorts, the prospective study relied on clinical history that participants themselves reported in a screening survey and a study questionnaire. Recovered participants in ImmuneRACE Cohort 3 were defined by two consecutive negative NP/OP PCR tests, clearance by a healthcare professional, or resolution of symptoms. Mobile phlebotomists in the prospective study collected whole blood, serum and a nasopharyngeal or oropharyngeal swab from every participant. Prospective study participants could optionally give additional blood draws and questionnaires over an approximately 2-month period. Blood samples from the prospective study were shipped frozen or at room temperature prior to DNA extraction. Here is what the overall study found, with its caveats: The quantity of clinical and demographic metadata differed by source and by participant and was supplied without curation.

The material sequenced was PBMCs or T cells enriched from blood (not recorded which). The sequence came from a man younger than 40 who had recovered from COVID-19. The rearranged segments are TRBV7-9 and TRBJ1-2; 12 bases in between match TRBD1. In nucleotide form, the sequence is TGTGCCAGCAGCTCGGGACAGGGGGCGCGTGGCTACACCTTC. This translates into CASSSGQGARGYTF.